This TCR beta chain was identified during a study of shared clonotypes between healthy human individuals. Turning to the study itself: Participating donors consisted of a couple of women and a few men aged 18 to 49. Each donor had three CD4 naive, three CD4 memory, two CD8 naive and one CD8 memory plate. Study results and caveats: The sole specimen, blood, was sampled, and tissue repertoires likely differ.

TCRdb's table, derived via immunoSEQ multiplex PCR, lists solely in-frame clones and lacks some. The table has over a million clones, approximately 97% seen once. CD45RA-negative memory and CD45RA+ naive subsets were split from the CD4+ cells. In regard to this clone: Antigen unknown. The sample contains more than one DNA sequence encoding this CDR3.

The CDR3 runs to 13 residues. V lost 3 bases and J lost 0, with 7 bases in between. CDR1 and CDR2 (germline): SQVTM, ANQGSEA. This sequence originates from a man in his thirties or forties in good health. The chain joins TRBV29-1 to TRBJ2-3, with D perhaps TRBD2 (5 bases). The sequencing sample was made of naive CD4+ T cells sorted from blood. Subset of the sample: CD45RA+ positively selected. The CDR3 is CSVEGGSTDTQYF. The CDR3 DNA reads TGCAGCGTTGAGGGCGGGAGCACAGATACGCAGTATTTT.